This passage covers 20 T cell receptor beta chains from one sample sequenced in a study of graft-versus-host responses after intestinal transplantation. Libraries were prepared by immunoSEQ multiplex PCR; TCRdb keeps only in-frame clonotypes and omits some of them. This repertoire shows some 100,000 clones, roughly 84% found once; its top ten account for about 0.95%. Their antigens are not known. The specimen comprised unstimulated CD4+ T cells sorted from spleen or lymph node cells, sampled before transplant. These receptors were collected from a human donor who was the organ donor for an intestinal transplant.

The rearrangement uses TRBV28 and TRBJ1-5; D unclear. CDR1 MDHEN and CDR2 SYDVKM come from the germline V gene. V lost 2 bases to trimming and J lost 0 bases, with 8 bases between them. The CDR3 is 15 amino acids. The CDR3 protein is CASSLATLSNQPQHF. CDR3 DNA sequence: TGTGCCAGCAGTTTAGCTACCCTTAGCAATCAGCCCCAGCATTTT.

The chain employs TRBV2 and TRBJ1-1; D possibly corresponds to TRBD1 (5 bases). This CDR3 is 15 amino acids long. Germline-derived CDR1 and CDR2 are SNHLY and FYNNEI. V was shortened by 7 bases and J by 1 base, with 16 bases between the two germline ends. The chain's CDR3 is CASTPQGLRNTEAFF. The DNA of the CDR3 is TGTGCCAGCACCCCCCAGGGCCTAAGGAACACTGAAGCTTTCTTT.

The genes are TRBV27 and TRBJ2-7, with 14 bases that match TRBD2. The CDR3 contains 18 residues. With 7 bases clipped from V and 2 bases from J, the junction kept 13 bases outside the gene matches. CDR1 and CDR2 (germline): MNHEY, SMNVEV (reference sequence). The CDR3 bases are TGTGCCAGCACCCACCAGACCGGGACTAGCGGGGGAGCCTACGAGCAGTACTTC. Its protein is CASTHQTGTSGGAYEQYF.

The V gene is TRBV2, the J gene TRBJ1-2; possible D gene TRBD1, 6 bases. Trimming removed 6 bases from V and 6 bases from J, with 20 bases in between. CDR1 SNHLY and CDR2 FYNNEI come from the germline V gene. This CDR3 comprises 15 residues. The CDR3 nucleotides read TGTGCCAGCAGCGCCGGACAGACCAGGGCACATGGCTACACCTTC. Protein sequence: CASSAGQTRAHGYTF.

This clone has at least ten counts. In DNA, the CDR3 is TGTGCCAACAGGGAATATGGCTACACCTTC. This codes for CANREYGYTF. The chain couples TRBV19 to TRBJ1-2; a possible D gene is TRBD1 (6 bases). This CDR3 has 10 residues. Germline V lookup: CDR1 LNHDA, CDR2 SQIVND (reference sequence). V shed 10 bases and J shed 5 bases, with 8 bases lying between them.

The rearrangement joins TRBV7-2 to TRBJ2-1; no definite D call. The V and J ends lost 3 bases and 15 bases respectively, with 18 bases between them. The CDR3 is 13 amino acids. CDR1 and CDR2 (germline): SGHTA, FQGNSA. CDR3 bases: TGTGCCAGCAGCTTCTCCGTCTCTGGGTTGTGGTTCTTC. It yields the protein CASSFSVSGLWFF.

The rearrangement uses TRBV7-6 and TRBJ1-5, with D perhaps matching TRBD1 (6 bases). CDR3 length equals 14 residues. CDR1 and CDR2 (germline): SGHVS, FNYEAQ. With 4 bases removed from V and 3 bases from J, the gap between germline ends came to 10 bases. CDR3 in amino acids: CASSSQGYNQPQHF. The CDR3 DNA sequence: TGTGCCAGCAGCTCACAGGGCTACAATCAGCCCCAGCATTTT.

V usage is TRBV6-5 and J usage is TRBJ1-1, with a tentative D call TRBD1 (5 bases). The germline V and J ends were trimmed by 2 bases and 5 bases, with 6 bases remaining between them. Germline V gives CDR1 MNHEY, CDR2 SVGAGI. The CDR3 length is 12 residues. CDR3 sequence: CASSYGGTEAFF. The CDR3 nucleotides read TGTGCCAGCAGTTACGGGGGGACTGAAGCTTTCTTT.

CDR3 nucleotide sequence: TGTGCCAGCCTCGAGGGCTATAATTCACCCCTCCACTTT. It codes for CASLEGYNSPLHF. The V gene is TRBV11-2, the J gene TRBJ1-6; D gene unclear. Trimming shortened V by 8 bases and J by 3 bases, and 8 bases separated the two germline ends. The CDR3 is made up of 13 amino acids. Germline-derived CDR1 and CDR2 are SGHAT and FQNNGV.

The chain joins TRBV27 to TRBJ2-1, with 13 bases fitting TRBD2. CDR3 length: 18 residues. Germline CDR1 reads MNHEY; CDR2 reads SMNVEV (reference sequence). V lost 9 bases and J lost 2; bases outside the gene matches: 13. CDR3 sequence (DNA): TGTGCCAGAGAAAGAAGACTAGCGGGGGGCCGGACCTACAATGAGCAGTTCTTC. As protein: CARERRLAGGRTYNEQFF.

This clone was picked up one time. This chain's CDR3 is CASSFVRDQPQHF. The CDR3 bases are TGTGCCAGCAGTTTTGTGCGGGATCAGCCCCAGCATTTT. The chain couples TRBV27 to TRBJ1-5; unclear D gene. V dropped 3 bases and J dropped 5 bases, with 8 bases sitting between them. The CDR3 covers 13 residues. Germline V CDR1 and CDR2: MNHEY, SMNVEV (reference sequence).

The V and J genes are TRBV10-3 and TRBJ1-1; 10 bases fit TRBD1. Germline V gene data show CDR1 as ENHRY and CDR2 as SYGVKD. The CDR3 has 15 residues. The trim removed 4 bases at V and 7 bases at J, leaving 9 bases unmatched. DNA of the CDR3: TGTGCCATCAGTGGGGGATGGACAGGGGGTTTTGAAGCTTTCTTT. Its protein product is CAISGGWTGGFEAFF.

The V and J genes are TRBV29-1 and TRBJ2-4; 8 nucleotides match TRBD1. Losses at the gene ends were 4 bases for V and 8 bases for J; bases not matched to a gene: 13. The CDR3 is 15 amino acids. Looked up from germline, CDR1 is SQVTM and CDR2 is ANQGSEA. The CDR3 protein is CSVVVRGRFGDIQYF. DNA of the CDR3: TGCAGCGTTGTGGTCAGGGGGCGCTTCGGGGACATTCAGTACTTC.

The gene calls are TRBV6-1 and TRBJ1-5; D gene unclear. Germline V CDR1 and CDR2: MNHNS, SASEGT. V was cut by 1 base and J by 3 bases, with 10 bases left in between. This CDR3 has 15 amino acids. The chain's CDR3 is CASSEVGDNNQPQHF. The CDR3 nucleotides read TGTGCCAGCAGTGAAGTCGGTGACAACAATCAGCCCCAGCATTTT.

The V call is TRBV6-1, the J call TRBJ1-5, with TRBD1 matching over 7 bases. CDR1 MNHNS and CDR2 SASEGT come from the germline V gene. The V gene end was trimmed by 3 bases and the J gene end by 3 bases; junction bases not matched to a gene: 2. The CDR3 is made up of 14 amino acids. As DNA, the CDR3 is TGTGCCAGCAGTGAGGGACAGTTCAATCAGCCCCAGCATTTT. As protein: CASSEGQFNQPQHF.

This clone was seen only a few times. The chain recombines TRBV5-5 with TRBJ1-1; the D gene is possibly TRBD1 (6 bases). CDR1 SGHKS and CDR2 YYEKEE come from the germline V gene (reference sequence). CDR3 length: 15 amino acids. Trimming took off 4 bases at V and 1 base at J, with 14 bases between the two ends. CDR3 in amino acids: CASSVNRATNTEAFF. CDR3 DNA: TGTGCCAGCAGCGTCAACAGGGCGACGAACACTGAAGCTTTCTTT.

The table lists this clone with a count of one. J is TRBJ1-2 and V is TRBV21-1. TRBV21-1 is flagged as a pseudogene. The CDR3 consists of 16 residues. CDR3 region: CASSKAQRRSNYGYTF. CDR3 sequence (DNA): TGTGCCAGCAGCAAAGCGCAGAGACGGTCTAACTATGGCTACACCTTC.

The rearrangement joins TRBV2 to TRBJ2-7; 7 nucleotides match TRBD2. The CDR3 runs to 19 residues. V lost 6 bases, J lost 3 bases, and 23 bases stayed unmatched. Germline V gene data show CDR1 as SNHLY and CDR2 as FYNNEI. DNA for the CDR3: TGTGCCAGCAGGGCTTATCAGCGGGGACCCTCCTCCCAAATCTACGAGCAGTACTTC. Translating it yields CASRAYQRGPSSQIYEQYF.

The CDR3 bases are TGTGCCAGCTCACCGACTAGCGGATCAGATACGCAGTATTTT. This translates into CASSPTSGSDTQYF. The chain recombines TRBV18 with TRBJ2-3; 9 positions agree with TRBD2. The V gene's germline CDR1 is KGHSH and CDR2 LQKENI. Unmatched junction bases numbered 2, after V lost 3 bases and J lost 4 bases. The CDR3 runs 14 residues.

The chain uses TRBV7-2 and TRBJ2-3, with 12 bases lining up with TRBD2. Per germline, CDR1 SGHTA and CDR2 FQGNSA. The CDR3 length is 15 residues. J was trimmed by 4 bases and V by 2 bases; bases with no gene match: 1. This chain's CDR3 is CASSLLAGGPDTQYF. CDR3 sequence (DNA): TGTGCCAGCAGCTTACTAGCGGGGGGGCCAGATACGCAGTATTTT.